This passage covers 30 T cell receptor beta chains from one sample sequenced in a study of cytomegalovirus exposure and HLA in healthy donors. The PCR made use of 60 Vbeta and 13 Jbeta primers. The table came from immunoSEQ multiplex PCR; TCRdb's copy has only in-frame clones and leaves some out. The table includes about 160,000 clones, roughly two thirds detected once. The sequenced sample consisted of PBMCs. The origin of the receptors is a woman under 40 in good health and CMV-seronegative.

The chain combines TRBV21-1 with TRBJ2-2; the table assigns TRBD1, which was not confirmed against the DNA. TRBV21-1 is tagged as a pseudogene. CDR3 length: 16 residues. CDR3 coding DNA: TGTGCCAGCAGCCTCCCCAGGGGGTTCGACACCGGGGAGCTGTTTTTT. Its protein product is CASSLPRGFDTGELFF.

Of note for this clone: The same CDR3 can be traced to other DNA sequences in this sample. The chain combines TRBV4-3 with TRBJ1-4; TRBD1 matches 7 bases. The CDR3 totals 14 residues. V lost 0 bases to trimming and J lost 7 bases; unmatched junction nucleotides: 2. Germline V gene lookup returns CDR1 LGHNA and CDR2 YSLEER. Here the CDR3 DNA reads TGCGCCAGCAGCCAAGATGGGACAGCTGAAAAACTGTTTTTT. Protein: CASSQDGTAEKLFF.

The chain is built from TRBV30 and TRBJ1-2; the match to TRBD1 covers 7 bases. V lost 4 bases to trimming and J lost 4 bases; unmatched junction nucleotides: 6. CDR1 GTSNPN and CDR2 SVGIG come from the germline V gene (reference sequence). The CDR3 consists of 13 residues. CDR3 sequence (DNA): TGTGCCTGGACGAAGGGGGCAGGCTATGGCTACACCTTC. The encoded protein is CAWTKGAGYGYTF. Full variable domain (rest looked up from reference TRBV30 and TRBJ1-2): SQTIHQWPATLVQPVGSPLSLECTVEGTSNPNLYWYRQAAGRGLQLLFYSVGIGQISSEVPQNLSASRPQDRQFILSSKKLLLSDSGFYLCAWTKGAGYGYTFGSGTRLTVV.

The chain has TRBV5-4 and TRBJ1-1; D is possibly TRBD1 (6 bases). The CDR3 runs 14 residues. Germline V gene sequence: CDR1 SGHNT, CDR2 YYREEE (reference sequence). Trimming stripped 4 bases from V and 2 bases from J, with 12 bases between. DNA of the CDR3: TGTGCCAGCAGCCGACAGGAACCTAACACTGAAGCTTTCTTT. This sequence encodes CASSRQEPNTEAFF.

The CDR3 nucleotides read TGTGCCATCAGTGAGTCTTTGAGGGATAGCAATCAGCCCCAGCATTTT. The encoded protein is CAISESLRDSNQPQHF. The V call is TRBV10-3, the J call TRBJ1-5, with D unclear. Trimming cost V 0 bases and J 0 bases, with 9 bases left between them. This CDR3 region has 16 residues. Germline V gene sequence: CDR1 ENHRY, CDR2 SYGVKD.

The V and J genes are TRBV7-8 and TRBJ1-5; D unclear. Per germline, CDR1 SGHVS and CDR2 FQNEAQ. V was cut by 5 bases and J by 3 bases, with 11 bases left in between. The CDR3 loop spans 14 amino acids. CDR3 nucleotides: TGTGCCAGCAGCCGAACGGGGTCCAATCAGCCCCAGCATTTT. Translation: CASSRTGSNQPQHF.

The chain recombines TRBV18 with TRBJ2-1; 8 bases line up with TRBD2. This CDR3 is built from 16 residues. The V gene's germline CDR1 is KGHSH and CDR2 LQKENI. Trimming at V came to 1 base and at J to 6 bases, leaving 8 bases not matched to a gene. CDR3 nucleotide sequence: TGTGCCAGCTCACCACGCTCTTCCGGGGGGGCCAATGAGCAGTTCTTC. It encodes CASSPRSSGGANEQFF.

In nucleotides, the CDR3 is TGTGCCAGCAGCTCCCCAGGGGCGCATGGCTACACCTTC. Translated: CASSSPGAHGYTF. The chain carries TRBV9 and TRBJ1-2, with TRBD1 as a possible D gene (6 bases). The CDR3 runs 13 residues. Germline-derived CDR1 and CDR2 are SGDLS and YYNGEE. The ends were cut back, 4 bases at V and 6 bases at J, with 13 bases in the middle. Full variable domain (outside the CDR3, taken from reference TRBV9 and TRBJ1-2): DSGVTQTPKHLITATGQRVTLRCSPRSGDLSVYWYQQSLDQGLQFLIQYYNGEERAKGNILERFSAQQFPDLHSELNLSSLELGDSALYFCASSSPGAHGYTFGSGTRLTVV.

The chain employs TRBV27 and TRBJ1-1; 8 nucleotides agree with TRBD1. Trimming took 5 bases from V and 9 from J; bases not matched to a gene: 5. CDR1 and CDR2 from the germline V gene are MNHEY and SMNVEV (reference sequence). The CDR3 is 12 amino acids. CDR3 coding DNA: TGTGCCAGCAGTCCAAGACAGGGGAAAGCTTTCTTT. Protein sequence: CASSPRQGKAFF.

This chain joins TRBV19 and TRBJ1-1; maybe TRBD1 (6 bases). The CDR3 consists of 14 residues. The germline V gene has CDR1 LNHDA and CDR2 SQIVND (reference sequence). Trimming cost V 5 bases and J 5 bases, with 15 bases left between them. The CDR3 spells CASSPLTGSTEAFF. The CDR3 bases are TGTGCCAGTAGTCCCCTAACAGGGTCAACTGAAGCTTTCTTT.

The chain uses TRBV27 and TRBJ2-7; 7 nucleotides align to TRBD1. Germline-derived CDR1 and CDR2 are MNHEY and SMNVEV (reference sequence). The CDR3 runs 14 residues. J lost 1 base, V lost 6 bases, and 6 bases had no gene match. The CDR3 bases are TGTGCCAGCAGAAGATCAGGGGGTTCCTACGAGCAGTACTTC. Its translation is CASRRSGGSYEQYF.

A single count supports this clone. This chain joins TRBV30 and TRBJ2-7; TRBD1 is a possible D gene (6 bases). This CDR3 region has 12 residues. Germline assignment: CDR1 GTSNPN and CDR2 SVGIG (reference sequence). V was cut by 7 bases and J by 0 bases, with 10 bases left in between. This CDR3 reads CASQGISYEQYF. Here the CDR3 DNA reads TGTGCCTCCCAGGGGATCTCCTACGAGCAGTACTTC.

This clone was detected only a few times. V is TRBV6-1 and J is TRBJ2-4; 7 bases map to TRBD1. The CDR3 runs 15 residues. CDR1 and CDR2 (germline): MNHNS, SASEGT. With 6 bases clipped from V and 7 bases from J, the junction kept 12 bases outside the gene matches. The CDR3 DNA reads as TGTGCCAGCAGCCGCTACAGGGGCTCGTCGAACATTCAGTACTTC. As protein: CASSRYRGSSNIQYF.

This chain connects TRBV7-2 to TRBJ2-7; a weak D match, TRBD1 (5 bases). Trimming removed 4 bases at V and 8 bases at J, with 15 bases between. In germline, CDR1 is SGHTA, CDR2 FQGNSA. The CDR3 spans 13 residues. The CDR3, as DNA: TGTGCCAGCAGCTCGAGGACAAGATCCCAGCAGTACTTC. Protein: CASSSRTRSQQYF.

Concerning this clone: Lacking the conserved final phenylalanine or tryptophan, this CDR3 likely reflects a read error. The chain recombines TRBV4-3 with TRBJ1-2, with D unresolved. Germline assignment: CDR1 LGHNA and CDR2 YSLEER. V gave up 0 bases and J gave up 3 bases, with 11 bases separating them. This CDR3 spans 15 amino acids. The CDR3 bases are TGCGCCAGCAGCCAAGAACCCGGGGAGGACTATGGCTACACCCTC. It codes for CASSQEPGEDYGYTL.

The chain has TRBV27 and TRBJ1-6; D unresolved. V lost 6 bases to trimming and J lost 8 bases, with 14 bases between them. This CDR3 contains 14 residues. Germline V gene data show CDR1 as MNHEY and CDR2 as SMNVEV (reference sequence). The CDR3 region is CASSRTRRDSPLHF. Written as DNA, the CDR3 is TGTGCCAGCAGCCGGACCCGGAGGGATTCACCCCTCCACTTT.

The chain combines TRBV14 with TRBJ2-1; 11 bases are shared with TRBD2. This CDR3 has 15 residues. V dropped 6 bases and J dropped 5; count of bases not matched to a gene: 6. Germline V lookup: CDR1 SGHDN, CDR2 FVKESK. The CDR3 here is CASRIGTSGNNEQFF. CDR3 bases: TGTGCCAGCAGGATCGGGACTAGCGGAAACAATGAGCAGTTCTTC.

CDR3 protein: CATSRDLSTDTQYF. The CDR3 nucleotides are TGTGCCACCAGCAGAGATTTAAGCACAGATACGCAGTATTTT. The rearrangement uses TRBV15 and TRBJ2-3; D is ambiguous. CDR3 length: 14 residues. The V end lost 0 bases, the J end lost 0 bases, and 4 bases lay between the germline ends. Germline V CDR1 and CDR2: LNHNV, YYDKDF (reference sequence).

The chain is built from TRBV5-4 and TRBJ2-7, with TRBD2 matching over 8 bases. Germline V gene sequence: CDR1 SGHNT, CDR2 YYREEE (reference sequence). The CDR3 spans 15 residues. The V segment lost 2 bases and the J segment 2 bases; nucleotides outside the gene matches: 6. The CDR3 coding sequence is TGTGCCAGCAGCTTCGGTCGGGAGGGAACCTACGAGCAGTACTTC. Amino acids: CASSFGREGTYEQYF.

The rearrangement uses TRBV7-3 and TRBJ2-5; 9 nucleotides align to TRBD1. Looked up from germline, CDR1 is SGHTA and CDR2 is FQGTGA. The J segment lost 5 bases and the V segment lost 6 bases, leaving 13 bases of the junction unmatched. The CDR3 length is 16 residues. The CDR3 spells CASSPGTGYFLETQYF. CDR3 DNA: TGTGCCAGCAGTCCCGGGACAGGGTATTTTTTGGAGACCCAGTACTTC.

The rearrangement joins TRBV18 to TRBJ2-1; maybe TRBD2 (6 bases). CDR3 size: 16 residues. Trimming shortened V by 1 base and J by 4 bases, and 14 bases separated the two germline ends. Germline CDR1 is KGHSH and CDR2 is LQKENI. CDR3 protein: CASSPLGREEYNEQFF. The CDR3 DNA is TGTGCCAGCTCACCACTGGGCAGGGAGGAATACAATGAGCAGTTCTTC.

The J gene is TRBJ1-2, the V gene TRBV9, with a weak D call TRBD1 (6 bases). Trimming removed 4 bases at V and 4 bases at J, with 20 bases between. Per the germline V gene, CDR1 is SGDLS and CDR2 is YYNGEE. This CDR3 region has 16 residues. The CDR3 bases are TGTGCCAGCAGCCCGAGGGCGGGGGGCGGTAGCTATGGCTACACCTTC. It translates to CASSPRAGGGSYGYTF.

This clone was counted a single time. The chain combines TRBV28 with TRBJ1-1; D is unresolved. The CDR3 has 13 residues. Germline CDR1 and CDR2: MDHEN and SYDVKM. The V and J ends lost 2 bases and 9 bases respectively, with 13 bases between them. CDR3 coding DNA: TGTGCCAGCAGTTTAAGCAGAGGTCGCAAAGCTTTCTTT. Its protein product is CASSLSRGRKAFF.

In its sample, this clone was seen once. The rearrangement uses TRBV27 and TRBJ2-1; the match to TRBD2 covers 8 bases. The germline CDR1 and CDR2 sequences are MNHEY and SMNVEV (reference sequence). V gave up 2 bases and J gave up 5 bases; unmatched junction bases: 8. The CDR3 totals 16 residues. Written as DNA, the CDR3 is TGTGCCAGCAGTTTAGCCTTACTAGCGGCAAACAATGAGCAGTTCTTC. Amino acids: CASSLALLAANNEQFF.

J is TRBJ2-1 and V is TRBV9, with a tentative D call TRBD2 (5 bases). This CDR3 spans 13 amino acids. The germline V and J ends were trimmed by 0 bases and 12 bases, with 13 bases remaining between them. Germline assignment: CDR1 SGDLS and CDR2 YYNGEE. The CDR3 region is CASSVDPGSGQFF. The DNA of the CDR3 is TGTGCCAGCAGCGTAGACCCGGGATCAGGGCAGTTCTTC.

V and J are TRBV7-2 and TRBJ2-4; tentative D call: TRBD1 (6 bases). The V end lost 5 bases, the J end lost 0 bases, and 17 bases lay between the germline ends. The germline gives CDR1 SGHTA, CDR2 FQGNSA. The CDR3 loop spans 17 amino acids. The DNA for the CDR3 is TGTGCCAGCAGCGGGCATGGACAGCTAATAGCCAAAAACATTCAGTACTTC. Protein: CASSGHGQLIAKNIQYF.

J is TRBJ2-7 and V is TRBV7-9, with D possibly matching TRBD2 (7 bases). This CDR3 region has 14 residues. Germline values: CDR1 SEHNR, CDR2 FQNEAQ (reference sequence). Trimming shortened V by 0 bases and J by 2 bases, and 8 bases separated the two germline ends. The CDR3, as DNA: TGTGCCAGCAGCTTAGCGGGGGGGCCCTACGAGCAGTACTTC. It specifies CASSLAGGPYEQYF.

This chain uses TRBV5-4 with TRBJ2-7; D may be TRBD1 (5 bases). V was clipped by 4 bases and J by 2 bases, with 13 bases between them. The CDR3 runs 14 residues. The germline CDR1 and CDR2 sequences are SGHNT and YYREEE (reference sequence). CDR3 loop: CASSLVGPTYEQYF. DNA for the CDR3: TGTGCCAGCAGCCTGGTGGGGCCCACCTACGAGCAGTACTTC.

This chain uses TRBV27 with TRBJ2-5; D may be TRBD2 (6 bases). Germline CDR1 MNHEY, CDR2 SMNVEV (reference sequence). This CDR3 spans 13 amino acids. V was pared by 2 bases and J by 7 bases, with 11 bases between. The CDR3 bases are TGTGCCAGCAGTTTAAGGACGGAGGGGACCCAGTACTTC. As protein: CASSLRTEGTQYF.

The CDR3 region has the DNA TGTGCCAGCACCACTGGACAGACGAACACTGAAGCTTTCTTT. The encoded protein is CASTTGQTNTEAFF. The chain carries TRBV28 and TRBJ1-1; D is possibly TRBD1 (6 bases). Between the trimmed V and J ends, which lost 7 bases and 1 base, there was a span of 13 bases. The CDR3 covers 14 residues. Germline-derived CDR1 and CDR2 are MDHEN and SYDVKM.